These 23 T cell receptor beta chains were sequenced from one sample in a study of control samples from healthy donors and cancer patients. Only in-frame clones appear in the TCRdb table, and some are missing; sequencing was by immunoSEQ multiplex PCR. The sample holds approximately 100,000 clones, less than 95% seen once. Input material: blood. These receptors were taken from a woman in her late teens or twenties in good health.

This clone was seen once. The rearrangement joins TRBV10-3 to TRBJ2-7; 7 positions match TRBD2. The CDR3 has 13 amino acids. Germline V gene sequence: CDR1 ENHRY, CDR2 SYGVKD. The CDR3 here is CATKRDLNYEQYF. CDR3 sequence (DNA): TGTGCGACCAAGCGGGACTTGAACTACGAGCAGTACTTC.

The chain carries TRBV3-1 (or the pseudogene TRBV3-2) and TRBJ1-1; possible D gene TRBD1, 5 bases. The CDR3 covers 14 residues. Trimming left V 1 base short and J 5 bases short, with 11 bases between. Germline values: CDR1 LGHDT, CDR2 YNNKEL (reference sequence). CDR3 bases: TGTGCCAGCAGCCAAGGAGGGGTTCCGACTGAAGCTTTCTTT. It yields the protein CASSQGGVPTEAFF.

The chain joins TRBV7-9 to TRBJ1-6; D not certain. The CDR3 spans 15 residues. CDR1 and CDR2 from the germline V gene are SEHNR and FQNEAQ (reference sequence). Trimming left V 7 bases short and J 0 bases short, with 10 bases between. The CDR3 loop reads CASTTGSSYNSPLHF. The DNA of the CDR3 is TGTGCCAGCACCACGGGGAGCTCCTATAATTCACCCCTCCACTTT.

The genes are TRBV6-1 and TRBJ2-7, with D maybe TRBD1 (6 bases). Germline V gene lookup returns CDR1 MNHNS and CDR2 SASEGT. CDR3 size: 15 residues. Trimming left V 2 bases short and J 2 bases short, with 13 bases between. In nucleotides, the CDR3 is TGTGCCAGCAGTGAACCTCCGGACAGACCCTACGAGCAGTACTTC. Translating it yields CASSEPPDRPYEQYF.

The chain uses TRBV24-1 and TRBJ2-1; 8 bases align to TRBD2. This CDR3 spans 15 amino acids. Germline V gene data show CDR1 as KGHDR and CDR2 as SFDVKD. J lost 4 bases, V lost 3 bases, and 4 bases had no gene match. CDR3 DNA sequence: TGTGCCACCAGTGATCGTAGCGGGATTTACAATGAGCAGTTCTTC. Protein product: CATSDRSGIYNEQFF.

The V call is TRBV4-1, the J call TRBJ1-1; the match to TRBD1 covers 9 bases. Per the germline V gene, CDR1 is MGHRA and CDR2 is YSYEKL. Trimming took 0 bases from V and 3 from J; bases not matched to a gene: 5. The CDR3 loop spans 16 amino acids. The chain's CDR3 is CASSQEGQGVDTEAFF. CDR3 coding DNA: TGCGCCAGCAGCCAAGAGGGACAGGGAGTAGACACTGAAGCTTTCTTT.

The CDR3 region has the DNA TGTGCCAGCTCACCAGAGGGACAGTATGGCTACACCTTC. Amino acids: CASSPEGQYGYTF. This chain joins TRBV18 and TRBJ1-2; 7 bases map to TRBD1. V trimming: 2 bases; J trimming: 5 bases; junction bases outside the gene matches: 2. The CDR3 runs 13 residues. Germline V gene lookup returns CDR1 KGHSH and CDR2 LQKENI.

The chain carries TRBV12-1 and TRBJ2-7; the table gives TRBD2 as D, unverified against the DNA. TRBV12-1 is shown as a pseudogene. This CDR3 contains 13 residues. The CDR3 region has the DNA TGTGCCAGCAGCTTTGCCGAGGTATACGAGCAGTACTTC. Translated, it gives CASSFAEVYEQYF.

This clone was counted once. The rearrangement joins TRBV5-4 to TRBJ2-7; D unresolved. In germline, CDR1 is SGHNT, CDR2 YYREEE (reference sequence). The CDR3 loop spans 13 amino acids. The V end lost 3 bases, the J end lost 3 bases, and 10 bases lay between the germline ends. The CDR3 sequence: CASSYDGYYEQYF. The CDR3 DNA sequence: TGTGCCAGCAGCTATGACGGGTACTACGAGCAGTACTTC.

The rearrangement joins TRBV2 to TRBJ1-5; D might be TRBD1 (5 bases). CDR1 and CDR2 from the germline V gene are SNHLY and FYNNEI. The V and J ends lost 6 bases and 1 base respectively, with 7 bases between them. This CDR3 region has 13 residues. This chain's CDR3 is CASRGPSNQPQHF. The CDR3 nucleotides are TGTGCCAGCAGGGGACCAAGCAATCAGCCCCAGCATTTT.

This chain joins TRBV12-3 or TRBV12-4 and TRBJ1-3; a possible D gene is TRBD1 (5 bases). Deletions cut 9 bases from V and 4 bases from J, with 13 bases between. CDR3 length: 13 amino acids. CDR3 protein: CASDVWGGNTIYF. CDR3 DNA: TGTGCCAGTGATGTGTGGGGGGGAAACACCATATATTTT.

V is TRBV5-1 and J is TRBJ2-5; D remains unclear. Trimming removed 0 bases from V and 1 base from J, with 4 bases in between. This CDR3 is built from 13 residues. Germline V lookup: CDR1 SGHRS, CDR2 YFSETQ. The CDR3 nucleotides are TGCGCCAGCAGCTTGGGGACCCAAGAGACCCAGTACTTC. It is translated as CASSLGTQETQYF.

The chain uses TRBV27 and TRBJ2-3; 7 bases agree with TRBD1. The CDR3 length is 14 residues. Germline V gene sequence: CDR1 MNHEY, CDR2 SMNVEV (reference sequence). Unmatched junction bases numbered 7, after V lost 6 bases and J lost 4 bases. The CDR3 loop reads CASRETGSPDTQYF. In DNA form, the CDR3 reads TGTGCCAGCAGAGAGACAGGGTCACCAGATACGCAGTATTTT.

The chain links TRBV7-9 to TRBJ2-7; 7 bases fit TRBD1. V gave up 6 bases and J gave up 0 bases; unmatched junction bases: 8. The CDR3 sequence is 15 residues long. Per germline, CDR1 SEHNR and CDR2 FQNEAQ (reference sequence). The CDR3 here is CASSQTDRASYEQYF. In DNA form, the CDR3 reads TGTGCCAGCAGTCAAACCGACAGGGCCTCCTACGAGCAGTACTTC.

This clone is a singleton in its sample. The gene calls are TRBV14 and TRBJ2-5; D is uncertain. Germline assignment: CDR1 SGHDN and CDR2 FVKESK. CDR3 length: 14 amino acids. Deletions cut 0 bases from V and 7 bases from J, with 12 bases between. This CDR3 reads CASSQDTPVGTQYF. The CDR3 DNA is TGTGCCAGCAGCCAAGATACCCCCGTAGGGACCCAGTACTTC.

The CDR3 region has the DNA TGTGCCAGCTCACCACAATCGACAGGACGAACTGAAGCTTTCTTT. It yields the protein CASSPQSTGRTEAFF. The chain combines TRBV18 with TRBJ1-1; TRBD1 is a possible D gene (6 bases). Germline values: CDR1 KGHSH, CDR2 LQKENI. V was shortened by 1 base and J by 5 bases, with 14 bases between the two germline ends. The CDR3 covers 15 residues.

The CDR3 coding sequence is TGTGCCAGCAGTTCACAGGGGCCCACAAGCGCTGAAGCTTTCTTT. It codes for CASSSQGPTSAEAFF. The gene calls are TRBV27 and TRBJ1-1; 7 nucleotides match TRBD1. Germline V gives CDR1 MNHEY, CDR2 SMNVEV (reference sequence). The CDR3 contains 15 residues. J was trimmed by 6 bases and V by 4 bases; bases with no gene match: 11.

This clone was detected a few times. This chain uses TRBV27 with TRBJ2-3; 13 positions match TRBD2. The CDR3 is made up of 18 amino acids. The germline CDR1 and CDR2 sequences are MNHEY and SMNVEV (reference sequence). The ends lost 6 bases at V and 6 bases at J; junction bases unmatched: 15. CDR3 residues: CASSVRLRTSGGVDTQYF. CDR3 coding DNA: TGTGCCAGCAGCGTTCGCCTTCGGACTAGCGGGGGTGTGGATACGCAGTATTTT.

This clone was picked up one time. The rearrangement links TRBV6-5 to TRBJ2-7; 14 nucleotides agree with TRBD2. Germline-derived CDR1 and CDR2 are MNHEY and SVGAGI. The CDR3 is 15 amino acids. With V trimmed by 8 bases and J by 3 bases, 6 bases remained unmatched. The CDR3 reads CASGRTSGGNYEQYF. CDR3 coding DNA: TGTGCCAGCGGACGGACTAGCGGGGGGAACTACGAGCAGTACTTC.

DNA for the CDR3: TGTGCCAGCTTATCCACCGGCCCTGGGCAGGCGAACTCTGGAAACACCATATATTTT. It encodes CASLSTGPGQANSGNTIYF. The V and J genes are TRBV18 and TRBJ1-3; D ambiguous. This CDR3 comprises 19 residues. Trimming pared 7 bases from V and 0 bases from J, leaving 25 bases between. Germline CDR1 KGHSH, CDR2 LQKENI. The full variable domain, its missing parts supplied by reference TRBV18 and TRBJ1-3, is NAGVMQNPRHLVRRRGQEARLRCSPMKGHSHVYWYRQLPEEGLKFMVYLQKENIIDESGMPKERFSAEFPKEGPSILRIQQVVRGDSAAYFCASLSTGPGQANSGNTIYFGEGSWLTVV.

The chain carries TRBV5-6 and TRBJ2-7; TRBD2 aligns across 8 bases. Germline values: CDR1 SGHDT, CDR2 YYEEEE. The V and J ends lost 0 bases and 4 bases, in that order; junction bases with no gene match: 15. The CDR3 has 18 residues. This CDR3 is CASSLGRGVRSESYEQYF. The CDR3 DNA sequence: TGTGCCAGCAGCTTGGGGCGGGGGGTCCGGAGTGAGTCATACGAGCAGTACTTC.

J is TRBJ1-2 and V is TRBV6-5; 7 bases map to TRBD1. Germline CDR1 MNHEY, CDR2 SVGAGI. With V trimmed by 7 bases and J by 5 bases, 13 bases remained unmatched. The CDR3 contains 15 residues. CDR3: CASKKGDRDSYGYTF. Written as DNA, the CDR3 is TGTGCCAGCAAAAAGGGGGACCGGGACAGTTATGGCTACACCTTC.

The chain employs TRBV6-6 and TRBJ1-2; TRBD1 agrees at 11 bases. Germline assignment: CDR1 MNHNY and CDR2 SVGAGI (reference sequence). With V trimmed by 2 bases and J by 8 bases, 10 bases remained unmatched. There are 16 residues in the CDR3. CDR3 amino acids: CASSYPDGTGGTGYTF. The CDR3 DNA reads TGTGCCAGCAGTTACCCGGATGGGACAGGGGGAACCGGCTACACCTTC.